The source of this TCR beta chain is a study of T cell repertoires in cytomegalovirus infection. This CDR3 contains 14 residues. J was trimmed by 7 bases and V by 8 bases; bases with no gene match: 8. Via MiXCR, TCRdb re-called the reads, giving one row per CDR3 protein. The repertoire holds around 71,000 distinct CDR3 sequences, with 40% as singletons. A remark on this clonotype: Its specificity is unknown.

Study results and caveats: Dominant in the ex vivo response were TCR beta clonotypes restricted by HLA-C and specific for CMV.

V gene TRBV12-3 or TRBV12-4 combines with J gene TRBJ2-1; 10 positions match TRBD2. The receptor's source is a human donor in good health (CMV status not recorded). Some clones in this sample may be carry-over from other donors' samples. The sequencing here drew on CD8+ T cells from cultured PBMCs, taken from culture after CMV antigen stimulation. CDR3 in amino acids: CASLSGGSKNEQFF. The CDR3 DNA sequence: TGTGCCAGCCTTAGCGGGGGGTCCAAGAATGAGCAGTTCTTC.